Detailed here is one TCR beta chain. What it binds is not known. TCRdb re-derived calls from the 5' RACE reads in MiXCR, one entry per CDR3 protein. The table shows roughly 550,000 distinct CDR3 sequences, with roughly 22% occurring only once. The data derive from a study of T-cell memory formation after mild COVID-19. Study background: TCR clusters were mostly confined to one donor each.

Overall study findings and caveats: Clones that shrank (day 15 to 85) were balanced CD4/CD8, whereas later expanders leaned CD4+. Chiefly within CM and EM were the contracting CD4+ clones; CD8+ ones were within EMRA. The appearance of some responding clones in pre-infection memory suggested that cross-reactive memory joined.

The sequence was obtained from an adult woman who had mild COVID-19 (a few samples of this study predate the infection). Cell type and time point are not known. Sequencing used PBMCs or a T cell subset sorted from them (not recorded which).

CDR3 nucleotide sequence: TGTGCCAGCAGCTACAGGGGGCGGTTGACGAACGGCTACACCTTC. Its translation: CASSYRGRLTNGYTF. The V and J genes are TRBV6-5 and TRBJ1-2; 9 nucleotides line up with TRBD1. The V and J ends lost 6 bases and 8 bases, in that order; junction bases with no gene match: 13. This CDR3 has 15 amino acids. Germline values: CDR1 MNHEY, CDR2 SVGAGI.